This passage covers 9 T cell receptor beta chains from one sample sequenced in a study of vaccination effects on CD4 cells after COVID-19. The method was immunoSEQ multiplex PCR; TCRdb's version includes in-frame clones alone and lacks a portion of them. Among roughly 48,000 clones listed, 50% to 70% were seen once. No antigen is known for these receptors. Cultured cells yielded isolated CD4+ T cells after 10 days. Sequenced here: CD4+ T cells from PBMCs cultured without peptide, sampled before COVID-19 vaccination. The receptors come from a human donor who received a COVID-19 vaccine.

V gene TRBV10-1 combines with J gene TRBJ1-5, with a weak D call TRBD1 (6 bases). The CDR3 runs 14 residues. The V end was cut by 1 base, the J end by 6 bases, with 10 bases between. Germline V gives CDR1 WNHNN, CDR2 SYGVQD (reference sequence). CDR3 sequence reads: CASSECGGCQPQHF. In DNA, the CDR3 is TGCGCCAGCAGTGAGTGCGGGGGCTGTCAGCCCCAGCATTTT.

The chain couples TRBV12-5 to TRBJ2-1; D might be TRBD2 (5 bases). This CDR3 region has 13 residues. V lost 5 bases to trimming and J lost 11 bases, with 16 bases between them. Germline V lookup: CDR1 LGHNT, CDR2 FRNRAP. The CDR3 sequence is CASGPREGLKQFF. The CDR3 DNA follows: TGTGCTAGTGGTCCCCGGGAAGGGTTGAAGCAGTTCTTC.

CDR3 coding DNA: TGTGCCAGCAGTCCTAGCGGGAGGGTCGTAGATACGCAGTATTTT. This sequence encodes CASSPSGRVVDTQYF. V and J are TRBV7-9 and TRBJ2-3; TRBD2 matches at 12 bases. Germline loops: CDR1 SEHNR, CDR2 FQNEAQ (reference sequence). With V trimmed by 6 bases and J by 5 bases, 6 bases remained unmatched. This CDR3 contains 15 residues.

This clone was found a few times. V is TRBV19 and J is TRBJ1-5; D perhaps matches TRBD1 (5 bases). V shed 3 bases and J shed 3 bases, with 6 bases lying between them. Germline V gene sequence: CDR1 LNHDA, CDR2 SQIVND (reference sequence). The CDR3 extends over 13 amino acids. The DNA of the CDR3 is TGTGCCAGTAGTATGGGGGTCAATCAGCCCCAGCATTTT. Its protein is CASSMGVNQPQHF.

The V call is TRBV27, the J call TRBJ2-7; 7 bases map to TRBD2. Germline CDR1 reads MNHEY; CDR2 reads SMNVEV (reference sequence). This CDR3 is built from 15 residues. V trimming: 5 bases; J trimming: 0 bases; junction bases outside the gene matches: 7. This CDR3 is CASSLSGLISYEQYF. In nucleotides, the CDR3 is TGTGCCAGCAGTCTTAGCGGGCTCATCTCCTACGAGCAGTACTTC.

The CDR3 reads CASSIGLAGGREQFF. For the CDR3, the DNA is TGTGCCAGCAGCATTGGACTAGCGGGAGGGCGTGAGCAGTTCTTC. The gene calls are TRBV5-4 and TRBJ2-1, with 15 bases fitting TRBD2. V shed 4 bases, J shed 9 bases, and the junction held 5 bases outside the gene matches. Per the germline V gene, CDR1 is SGHNT and CDR2 is YYREEE (reference sequence). CDR3 size: 15 residues.

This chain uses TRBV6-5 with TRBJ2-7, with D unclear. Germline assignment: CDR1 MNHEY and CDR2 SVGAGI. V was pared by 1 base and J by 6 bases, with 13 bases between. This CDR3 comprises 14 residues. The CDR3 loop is CASSYYGGEREQYF. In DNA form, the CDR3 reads TGTGCCAGCAGTTACTACGGTGGTGAACGCGAGCAGTACTTC.

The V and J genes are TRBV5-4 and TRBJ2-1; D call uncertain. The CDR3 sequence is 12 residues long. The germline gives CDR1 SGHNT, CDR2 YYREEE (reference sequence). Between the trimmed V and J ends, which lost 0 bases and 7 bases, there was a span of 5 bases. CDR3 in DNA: TGTGCCAGCAGCTTGGGACTGAATGAGCAGTTCTTC. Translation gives CASSLGLNEQFF.

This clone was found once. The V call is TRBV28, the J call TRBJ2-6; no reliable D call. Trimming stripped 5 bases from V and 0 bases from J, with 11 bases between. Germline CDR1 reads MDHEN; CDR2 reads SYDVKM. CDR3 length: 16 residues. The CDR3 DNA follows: TGTGCCAGCAGTCGCAGACTTATCTCTGGGGCCAACGTCCTGACTTTC. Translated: CASSRRLISGANVLTF.